This T cell receptor beta chain appears in the sequencing data of a study of cytomegalovirus exposure and HLA in healthy donors. Study summary: It was reported in a later analysis that the roughly 120 validation repertoires used the same platform as the approximately 620 first-cohort repertoires. Findings and limits, study-wide: Among TCR beta chains, those listed as cytomegalovirus-associated numbered over 150. Specific recognition of CMV antigens was confirmed in vitro for a few chains (all CMV-associated).

Germline CDR1 LNHDA, CDR2 SQIVND (reference sequence). Between the trimmed V and J ends, which lost 5 bases and 5 bases, there was a span of 9 bases. The CDR3 runs 12 residues. Profiled with immunoSEQ multiplex PCR; TCRdb holds only in-frame clones, not every one. The sample records 65,000 to 70,000 clones, about 91% being singletons. Concerning this clone: The antigen is not known.

The sequenced material came from PBMCs. The receptor was isolated from a man aged 18 to 30 in good health and CMV-seronegative. The J gene is TRBJ1-2, the V gene TRBV19; perhaps TRBD1 as D (5 bases). CDR3 nucleotide sequence: TGTGCCAGTAGTGTTGCAGGGTATGGCTACACCTTC. Residues: CASSVAGYGYTF.